Listed here is a single T cell receptor beta chain. The antigen is not known. Profiled with immunoSEQ multiplex PCR; TCRdb holds only in-frame clones, not every one. The sample shows over a million clones, under 80% of them seen only once. The data belong to a study of shared clonotypes between healthy human individuals. Study-wide points: The sampled material consisted only of blood, and tissue repertoires are likely to differ.

CDR3 size: 13 residues. CDR1 is SNHLY, CDR2 FYNNEI, per germline. The V gene end was trimmed by 8 bases and the J gene end by 6 bases; junction bases not matched to a gene: 5. The chain joins TRBV2 to TRBJ2-3; 10 nucleotides match TRBD2. The receptor was derived from a man between 18 and 29 years old in good health. Sequencing was carried out using memory CD4+ T cells sorted from blood. Subset described: CD45RA-negative fraction. The CDR3 region is CASAGLATDTQYF. The DNA of the CDR3 is TGTGCCAGCGCGGGACTAGCGACGGATACGCAGTATTTT.